Presented here are 5 T cell receptor beta chains from one specimen sequenced in a study of read filtering for tumor transcriptome and immune sequencing. This library used around 400 ng RNA and molecular barcoded adaptors spanning alpha/delta and beta/gamma chains. In TCRdb, the reads were re-called with MiXCR into one record per CDR3 protein. This sample yields about 86,000 distinct CDR3 sequences, of which approximately 13% are seen a single time; about 15% belongs to the top ten. Sequenced: a population of CD138-negative cells sorted from bone marrow. These receptor sequences come from a donor aged 40 or over with multiple myeloma.

This clonotype was seen many times. V and J are TRBV7-9 and TRBJ2-7; D ambiguous. Trimming shortened V by 1 base and J by 2 bases, and 9 bases separated the two germline ends. CDR1 and CDR2 (germline): SEHNR, FQNEAQ (reference sequence). This CDR3 contains 14 residues. The CDR3 spells CASSLDPIPYEQYF. CDR3 sequence (DNA): TGTGCCAGCAGCTTAGACCCGATCCCCTACGAGCAGTACTTC.

Comments on this clonotype: A much larger clone lies one base from this, so it may be a read error. This sequence joins TRBV6-1 and TRBJ1-3; 7 bases fit TRBD1. The CDR3 covers 14 residues. Germline assignment: CDR1 MNHNS and CDR2 SASEGT. CDR3 sequence: CASRRTGSGNTLYF. In DNA form, the CDR3 reads TGTGCCAGCAGGAGGACAGGCTCTGGAAACACCTTATATTTT.

This clonotype was detected many times. CDR3 sequence: CSARGPYALTQETQYF. In DNA form, the CDR3 reads TGCAGTGCTAGAGGCCCCTACGCTTTAACACAAGAGACCCAGTACTTC. The chain couples TRBV20-1 to TRBJ2-5; unclear D gene. This CDR3 comprises 16 residues. Trimming cost V 1 base and J 2 bases, with 17 bases left between them. Germline lookup yields CDR1 DFQATT and CDR2 SNEGSKA (reference sequence).

This clonotype was detected many times. The V and J genes are TRBV5-1 and TRBJ2-2; the D gene is possibly TRBD2 (6 bases). In germline, CDR1 is SGHRS, CDR2 YFSETQ. The CDR3 sequence is 13 residues long. V lost 5 bases, J lost 7 bases, and 12 bases lay in between. The CDR3 is CASRSPRDGELFF. CDR3 sequence (DNA): TGCGCCAGCAGGTCTCCGCGGGACGGGGAGCTGTTTTTT.

This sequence joins TRBV18 and TRBJ2-2; D possibly corresponds to TRBD2 (6 bases). Germline loops: CDR1 KGHSH, CDR2 LQKENI. This CDR3 region has 14 residues. V lost 3 bases and J 6 bases, leaving 11 bases between the germline ends. CDR3 region: CASSPYREAGELFF. In nucleotides, the CDR3 is TGTGCCAGCTCACCTTATAGGGAGGCCGGGGAGCTGTTTTTT.